Sequencing of this T cell receptor beta chain was carried out in a study of regulatory T cells in long-lasting Graves disease. Assembly of TCR beta libraries relied on iRepertoire HTBI primers together with Arm-PCR of CDR3 regions. TCRdb ran MiXCR on the multiplex PCR reads and lists one entry per CDR3 protein. The repertoire holds approximately 400,000 distinct CDR3 sequences, with 15% as singletons. Time point: newly diagnosed GD, antithyroid drugs for less than 3 months. PBMCs provided the RNA from which the TCR library was made. General study points: Blood alone, not thyroid tissue, was studied.

This clonotype was detected only a few times. Its antigen is not identified. CDR3 size: 18 residues. CDR1 and CDR2 (germline): MGHRA, YSYEKL. V lost 2 bases and J lost 4, with 21 bases in between. The same data also went into a second study, on T cells in Graves' hyperthyroidism and ophthalmopathy. That investigation notes: If no ophthalmopathy progression occurred within 18 months, Graves' hyperthyroidism was stable. Researchers found most expanded thyroid clonotypes above 0.001 in blood as well.

The rearrangement links TRBV4-1 to TRBJ2-1; possibly TRBD2 for D (5 bases). This sample comprised peripheral blood mononuclear cells (PBMCs), obtained at new diagnosis, from a patient treated with antithyroid drugs. This receptor was taken from a woman in her thirties or forties with Graves disease. CDR3 in DNA: TGCGCCAGCAGCCAACGACAAGCGGAGTTTAGACATTACAATGAGCAGTTCTTC. This gives the protein CASSQRQAEFRHYNEQFF.